This record concerns one T cell receptor beta chain sequence. The data were obtained in a study of cytomegalovirus exposure and HLA in healthy donors. The CDR3 totals 14 residues. Germline V gives CDR1 LNHDA, CDR2 SQIVND (reference sequence). Losses at the gene ends were 3 bases for V and 4 bases for J; bases not matched to a gene: 1. The PCR employed 60 Vbeta primers together with 13 Jbeta primers. The assay was immunoSEQ multiplex PCR, and TCRdb's table has in-frame clones only and misses some. The sample includes 200,000 or so clones, about 81% seen only once; the top ten take roughly 0.8%. The material sequenced was PBMCs. The source of this sequence is a woman between 18 and 29 years old in good health and CMV-seronegative. V and J are TRBV19 and TRBJ1-4; 8 bases align to TRBD1. The CDR3, as DNA: TGTGCCAGTAGTATCGGACAGGGTAATGAAAAACTGTTTTTT. Amino acids: CASSIGQGNEKLFF. Supplemented by reference TRBV19 and TRBJ1-4, the full variable domain reads DGGITQSPKYLFRKEGQNVTLSCEQNLNHDAMYWYRQDPGQGLRLIYYSQIVNDFQKGDIAEGYSVSREKKESFPLTVTSAQKNPTAFYLCASSIGQGNEKLFFGSGTQLSVL.